This TCR beta chain appears in the sequencing data of a study of identical twins. Notes on this clonotype: Its antigen remains unidentified.

A universal primer site was added by template switching, and unique molecular identifiers were carried by the cDNA. Each CDR3 protein is one row after TCRdb ran MiXCR on the 5' RACE reads. The sample holds about 480,000 distinct CDR3 sequences, 11% to 15% seen once. Study outcomes and limitations: Within cord blood, abundant beta clonotypes carried fewer insertions, but memory repertoires showed no such trend.

With 0 bases removed from V and 2 bases from J, the gap between germline ends came to 15 bases. This CDR3 is 17 amino acids long. Germline V CDR1 and CDR2: LNHDA, SQIVND (reference sequence). Only healthy Caucasians were enrolled as donors. This sample was also put to use in a study of yellow fever vaccine responses in identical twins.

The gene calls are TRBV19 and TRBJ2-3; D unclear. Sequenced sample: CD4+ T cells sorted from blood. This TCR came from a woman aged 18-29 years in good health. CDR3 DNA: TGTGCCAGTAGTATAGACCTCGCTCGCGGAACCACAGATACGCAGTATTTT. This translates into CASSIDLARGTTDTQYF.